The T cell receptor beta chain described here comes from a study of T-cell memory formation after mild COVID-19. Study-wide results and limits: Whether day 37 second-wave clones are SARS-CoV-2-specific was not confirmed. CD4/CD8 balance characterized clones contracting day 15 to 85, and CD4+ skew characterized later expanders.

Barcoded TCR alpha and TCR beta cDNA libraries with UMIs came from 5'RACE using constant-segment primers. MiXCR was run by TCRdb on the 5' RACE reads, yielding one entry per CDR3 protein. Of about 90,000 distinct CDR3 sequences in the sample, roughly 16% are singletons; the top ten hold about 43%. V was clipped by 2 bases and J by 7 bases, with 12 bases between them. Germline-derived CDR1 and CDR2 are KGHSH and LQKENI. This CDR3 is 14 amino acids long. This clonotype was counted only a few times. Its antigen is as yet unknown. The chain recombines TRBV18 with TRBJ1-5; possible D gene TRBD1, 6 bases. The receptor was derived from a man between 18 and 35 years old who had mild COVID-19 (a few samples of this study predate the infection). Cell type and time point are not known. The sample was PBMCs or a T cell subset sorted from them (not recorded which). The CDR3 sequence is CASSPDRSSQPQHF. CDR3 DNA: TGTGCCAGCTCACCAGACAGGAGCTCACAGCCCCAGCATTTT.